These T cell receptor beta chains were read from a single sample in a study of cytomegalovirus exposure and HLA in healthy donors. Libraries were prepared by immunoSEQ multiplex PCR; TCRdb keeps only in-frame clonotypes and omits some of them. Here the sample spans 65,000 to 85,000 clones, around three quarters being singletons. Sequencing was performed on PBMCs. The receptors stem from a male donor in good health and CMV-seropositive. CDR3s include the opening cysteine and the closing phenylalanine or tryptophan. The D gene is left open where the match is weak. Expanded clones are given a class, and other clones once, few, many or no size at all.

>-|TRBD2|TRBJ2-7|TRBV10-3
TGTGCCACCCGGGCGGGAGACTACGAGCAGTACTTC
CATRAGDYEQYF
>-|-|TRBJ2-3|TRBV7-2
TGTGCCAGCAGCCCCCCGGGGGTCGCAGATACGCAGTATTTT
CASSPPGVADTQYF
>-|TRBD2|TRBJ2-7|TRBV28
TGTGCCAGCAGTTTACCGGGACTAGCTACCCTCTACTCCTACGAGCAGTACTTC
CASSLPGLATLYSYEQYF
>-|TRBD2|TRBJ2-1|TRBV7-3
TGTGCCAGCAGCTTAACTGCTAGCGGTTACAATGAGCAGTTCTTC
CASSLTASGYNEQFF
>-|TRBD2|TRBJ2-5|TRBV7-3
TGTGCCAGCAGCTTAGGACTAGCGGGAGGCGTAGAGACCCAGTACTTC
CASSLGLAGGVETQYF
>-|-|TRBJ2-4|TRBV9
TGTGCCAGCAGCGTAGAGGTGGGAGGAGCCAAAAACATTCAGTACTTC
CASSVEVGGAKNIQYF
>once|TRBD2|TRBJ2-7|TRBV28
TGTGCCAGCAGCCTAGGCGGGGGGGGGTACGAGCAGTACTTC
CASSLGGGGYEQYF
>-|TRBD1|TRBJ2-1|TRBV11-2
TGTGCCAGCAGGTTGATCCAGGGGGCGGGTAATGAGCAGTTCTTC
CASRLIQGAGNEQFF
>once|-|TRBJ2-2|TRBV21-1
TGTGCCAGCAGCAAATTTGAAGCGGGGCCGGGCGGAGGGGCCGCGAACACCGGGGAGCTGTTTTTT
CASSKFEAGPGGGAANTGELFF
>-|-|TRBJ1-6|TRBV6-6
TGTGCCAGCAGTTACGCAGGGCGTAATTCACCCCTCCACTTT
CASSYAGRNSPLHF
>-|-|TRBJ2-7|TRBV4-2
TGTGCCAGCAGCCAAGATCACCTAGCCCACGCCTCCTACGAGCAGTACTTC
CASSQDHLAHASYEQYF
>few|TRBD1|TRBJ2-5|TRBV12-5
TGTGCTAGTGGTTTGAGCCCTACAGGGGAAGAGACCCAGTACTTC
CASGLSPTGEETQYF
>-|TRBD1|TRBJ1-5|TRBV6-4
TGTGCCAGCAGTCGGACAGGGGGCGCGATTCAGCCCCAGCATTTT
CASSRTGGAIQPQHF
>-|-|TRBJ1-1|TRBV19
TGTGCCAGTAGTCGAGGACAGCTGAACACTGAAGCTTTCTTT
CASSRGQLNTEAFF
>-|TRBD2|TRBJ2-3|TRBV10-3
TGTGCCATCAGGGGTAGCGGGAGAGACACAGATACGCAGTATTTT
CAIRGSGRDTDTQYF
>-|TRBD2|TRBJ2-3|TRBV11-2
TGTGCCAGCAGGTGGGGGGGACGCACAGATACGCAGTATTTT
CASRWGGRTDTQYF
>-|TRBD2|TRBJ2-3|TRBV7-3
TGTGCCAGCAGCCCTGGAGCGGGAGTAAGCACAGATACGCAGTATTTT
CASSPGAGVSTDTQYF
>-|-|TRBJ1-2|TRBV19
TGTGCCAGTACCACCATCGTTCGACAGGTCGATGGCTACACCTTC
CASTTIVRQVDGYTF
>-|TRBD1|TRBJ2-6|TRBV27
TGTGCCAGCAGTTTCGACGGACAGGGGTATCGGAACGTCCTGACTTTC
CASSFDGQGYRNVLTF
>-|TRBD2|TRBJ2-5|TRBV10-3
TGTGCCATCAGTGAGTCGAAGCGGGAGGTGGGAGAGACCCAGTACTTC
CAISESKREVGETQYF
>-|-|TRBJ2-7|TRBV30
TGTGCCTGGAGTGTACGATGGGGTGGACTATCCTACGAGCAGTACTTC
CAWSVRWGGLSYEQYF
>-|-|TRBJ1-4|TRBV29-1
TGCAGCGTTGGGGCGATAATGGATGAAAAACTGTTTTTT
CSVGAIMDEKLFF
>once|-|TRBJ2-1|TRBV15
TGTGCCACCAGCAGAGGAGGGCTGCAGTTCTTC
CATSRGGLQFF
>-|TRBD1|TRBJ2-7|TRBV6-6
TGTGCCAGCAGTAGGGGACAGGGGGCCTACGAGCAGTACTTC
CASSRGQGAYEQYF
>-|TRBD1|TRBJ2-1|TRBV10-1
TGCGCCAGCCCAAAGGAACATAGGGGGCACACCTCCTACAATGAGCAGTTCTTC
CASPKEHRGHTSYNEQFF
>-|-|TRBJ2-7|TRBV27
TGTGCCAGCAGTTCCGGACAGTTAGGGGAGCAGTACTTC
CASSSGQLGEQYF
>-|-|TRBJ2-5|TRBV7-8
TGTGCCAGCAGCTTAGAAGTGAGGGACCAAGAGACCCAGTACTTC
CASSLEVRDQETQYF
>-|-|TRBJ2-6|TRBV2
TGTGCCAGCACGTTTGGGACTTCCGGGGCCAACGTCCTGACTTTC
CASTFGTSGANVLTF
>-|TRBD1|TRBJ2-2|TRBV4-1
TGCGCCAGCAGCCAAGACGGGACAGGGAAGGGGGAGCTGTTTTTT
CASSQDGTGKGELFF
>-|-|TRBJ2-3|TRBV4-1
TGCGCCAGCAGCCAAGCGCGACTTTCAACAGATACGCAGTATTTT
CASSQARLSTDTQYF
>-|TRBD1|TRBJ2-7|TRBV7-9
TGTGCCAGCAGCTTAGGAGGGACAGGGAACGAGCAGTACTTC
CASSLGGTGNEQYF
>-|TRBD1|TRBJ2-1|TRBV30
TGTGCCTGGAGTTTTTCGGGACAGGATTACAATGAGCAGTTCTTC
CAWSFSGQDYNEQFF
>-|TRBD2|TRBJ2-3|TRBV5-1
TGCGCCAGCAGCCCCCCCGGACTAGCGGGTTCGACAGATACGCAGTATTTT
CASSPPGLAGSTDTQYF
>-|TRBD2|TRBJ2-1|TRBV14
TGTGCCAGCAGCCAAGGGACTAGCTACAATGAGCAGTTCTTC
CASSQGTSYNEQFF
>-|TRBD2|TRBJ2-7|TRBV4-2
TGTGCCAGCAGCCAATCAACTAGCGCATCCTACGAGCAGTACTTC
CASSQSTSASYEQYF
>-|TRBD1|TRBJ2-7|TRBV19
TGTGCCAGTAGTACCCACAGGGGGAACGAGCAGTACTTC
CASSTHRGNEQYF
>-|TRBD2|TRBJ2-5|TRBV11-2
TGTGCCAGCAGCTTAGTTAGCGGGGGGGCCAAGACCCAGTACTTC
CASSLVSGGAKTQYF
>-|TRBD2|TRBJ2-5|TRBV7-9
TGTGCCAGCAGCTTGGGGAGGGGAGGACAAGAGACCCAGTACTTC
CASSLGRGGQETQYF
>-|-|TRBJ2-7|TRBV19
TGTGCCAGTAGTCCCCCTAGCGACGAGCAGTACTTC
CASSPPSDEQYF
>-|TRBD2|TRBJ2-3|TRBV2
TGTGCCAGCAGGACCGGGACTAGTGGCGCAGATACGCAGTATTTT
CASRTGTSGADTQYF
>-|TRBD1|TRBJ1-1|TRBV6-1
TGTGCCAGCAGTACGGACAGGAGGGTTTTCGCTGAAGCTTTCTTT
CASSTDRRVFAEAFF
>once|TRBD1|TRBJ1-2|TRBV2
TGTGCCAGCATTATTATCAGACAGGGTCTGGGCTATGGCTACACCTTC
CASIIIRQGLGYGYTF
>-|TRBD1|TRBJ2-1|TRBV7-9
TGTGCCAGCAGCGTGCGGGACAGGCATTACAATGAGCAGTTCTTC
CASSVRDRHYNEQFF
>-|TRBD1|TRBJ2-2|TRBV2
TGTGCCAGCAGGCGGACAGGGGTAATAACCGGGGAGCTGTTTTTT
CASRRTGVITGELFF
>-|-|TRBJ2-7|TRBV6-1
TGTGCCAGCAGTGCAGCGAGCTCCTACGAGCAGTACTTC
CASSAASSYEQYF
>few|-|TRBJ2-4|TRBV11-2
TGTGCCAGCACCGATTCCGGTGTAGCCAAAAACATTCAGTACTTC
CASTDSGVAKNIQYF
>-|TRBD2|TRBJ2-7|TRBV19
TGTGCCAGTTCCCGGGGGGGCTACGAGCAGTACTTC
CASSRGGYEQYF